Shown below are 17 T cell receptor beta chains from a single sample sequenced in a study of monozygotic twins with inflammatory bowel disease. Each CDR3 protein gets one entry in TCRdb, which reprocessed the 5' RACE reads and gives no DNA. This sample's table has more than 300,000 distinct CDR3 sequences. Sequencing input: blood. The receptor source for this set is a human donor with ulcerative colitis or Crohn's disease, or a healthy co-twin of an affected twin (not recorded which).

The V gene is TRBV23-1, the J gene TRBJ2-1; TCRdb outputs TRBD1, but without DNA this stays unchecked. TRBV23-1 is noted as an ORF with a role that remains uncertain. The CDR3 contains 18 residues. CDR3 protein: CASSHRGTGVFSYNEQFF.

The chain joins TRBV6-1 to TRBJ1-5. The CDR3 extends over 15 amino acids. Per germline, CDR1 MNHNS and CDR2 SASEGT. CDR3 amino acids: CASSRTGNLYLSQHF.

The chain joins TRBV7-2 to TRBJ1-1; absent DNA, TCRdb's TRBD1 call cannot be checked. Germline-derived CDR1 and CDR2 are SGHTA and FQGNSA. The CDR3 contains 14 residues. The chain's CDR3 is CASSLNRVNTEAFF.

The J gene is TRBJ1-5, the V gene TRBV29-1; TCRdb's D call, TRBD1, is unchecked because there is no DNA. CDR1 and CDR2 from the germline V gene are SQVTM and ANQGSEA. The CDR3 consists of 13 residues. This CDR3 is CSVGTGAYQPQHF.

The chain joins TRBV6-5 to TRBJ2-7; absent DNA, TCRdb's TRBD1 call cannot be checked. The CDR3 has 14 residues. Germline lookup yields CDR1 MNHEY and CDR2 SVGAGI. CDR3 protein: CASSYAAGTYEQYF.

This chain links TRBV4-3 with TRBJ2-1; the D call of TRBD2 rests on TCRdb alone, since no DNA is present to check it. The CDR3 extends over 19 amino acids. Germline V CDR1 and CDR2: LGHNA, YSLEER. CDR3 residues: CASSVRLAGGLSSYNEQFF.

The chain combines TRBV7-2 with TRBJ2-7; TCRdb indicates TRBD2, and absent DNA this call remains unverified. The CDR3 contains 16 residues. The germline V gene has CDR1 SGHTA and CDR2 FQGNSA. CDR3 in amino acids: CASSLTGTSESYEQYF.

The chain carries TRBV6-1 and TRBJ2-7; no DNA is available, so the TRBD2 call from TCRdb remains unchecked. Germline lookup yields CDR1 MNHNS and CDR2 SASEGT. The CDR3 spans 16 residues. The CDR3 sequence is CASSAFQGLALYEQYF.

The chain couples TRBV5-1 to TRBJ2-7; checking the TCRdb D call of TRBD1 is not possible without DNA. Germline lookup yields CDR1 SGHRS and CDR2 YFSETQ. This CDR3 region has 16 residues. The CDR3 loop is CVSSLLSGTSSYEQYF.

This chain connects TRBV11-2 to TRBJ2-7; the D call from TCRdb, TRBD2, cannot be confirmed without DNA. CDR3 size: 15 residues. From germline, CDR1 is SGHAT and CDR2 FQNNGV. This CDR3 is CASSFSGGTNYEQYF.

J is TRBJ2-1 and V is TRBV30; no DNA is available, so the TRBD2 call from TCRdb remains unchecked. This CDR3 contains 12 residues. Germline CDR1 is GTSNPN and CDR2 is SVGIG (reference sequence). The CDR3 sequence is CAWAAGSSEQFF.

The chain couples TRBV20-1 to TRBJ1-5; lacking DNA, the TRBD1 call made by TCRdb goes unchecked. This CDR3 has 17 amino acids. The germline gives CDR1 DFQATT, CDR2 SNEGSKA (reference sequence). The CDR3 sequence is CSARDMGTGFGSQPQHF.

The chain recombines TRBV5-6 with TRBJ2-1; TCRdb selects TRBD1, and the lack of DNA leaves this call unchecked. The germline gives CDR1 SGHDT, CDR2 YYEEEE. This CDR3 comprises 15 residues. The CDR3 sequence: CASSHRKSSYNEQFF.

The chain employs TRBV4-1 and TRBJ2-2; TCRdb calls TRBD1, which cannot be checked without DNA. CDR1 is MGHRA and CDR2 is YSYEKL in the germline V gene. The CDR3 is made up of 16 amino acids. CDR3 sequence reads: CASSQASEGGTGELFF.

V gene TRBV7-2 combines with J gene TRBJ1-1. The CDR3 sequence is 12 residues long. Germline values: CDR1 SGHTA, CDR2 FQGNSA. The CDR3 loop is CASSLMSTEAFF.

The gene calls are TRBV5-1 and TRBJ1-1; the TCRdb call, TRBD1, lacks DNA for checking. From germline, CDR1 is SGHRS and CDR2 YFSETQ. The length of the CDR3 is 15 residues. CDR3 residues: CASSLALGVNTEAFF.

The V gene is TRBV20-1, the J gene TRBJ2-7; TCRdb picks TRBD1, but there is no DNA to check that call. The CDR3 runs to 14 residues. Germline-derived CDR1 and CDR2 are DFQATT and SNEGSKA (reference sequence). The CDR3 is CSVPDSRNLHEQYF.